This TCR beta chain was captured in a study of T-cell memory formation after mild COVID-19. One entry per CDR3 protein, called by TCRdb with MiXCR from the 5' RACE reads. In the table there are just over 150,000 distinct CDR3 sequences, roughly 28% of which are singletons. The CDR3 consists of 17 residues. Per germline, CDR1 SGHAT and CDR2 FQNNGV. Trimming stripped 3 bases from V and 0 bases from J, with 15 bases between. Points from the study as a whole: Pre-infection memory contained some responding clones, which suggested that cross-reactive memory had joined.

This clonotype was detected only a few times. Its antigen is not known. The specimen was PBMCs or a T cell subset sorted from them (not recorded which). The J gene is TRBJ2-4, the V gene TRBV11-2; no reliable D call. The TCR originated in an adult woman who had mild COVID-19 (a few samples of this study predate the infection). Cell type and time point are not known. CDR3 amino acids: CASSFGLASLAKNIQYF. The CDR3 DNA reads as TGTGCCAGCAGCTTTGGTCTGGCCTCGCTAGCCAAAAACATTCAGTACTTC.